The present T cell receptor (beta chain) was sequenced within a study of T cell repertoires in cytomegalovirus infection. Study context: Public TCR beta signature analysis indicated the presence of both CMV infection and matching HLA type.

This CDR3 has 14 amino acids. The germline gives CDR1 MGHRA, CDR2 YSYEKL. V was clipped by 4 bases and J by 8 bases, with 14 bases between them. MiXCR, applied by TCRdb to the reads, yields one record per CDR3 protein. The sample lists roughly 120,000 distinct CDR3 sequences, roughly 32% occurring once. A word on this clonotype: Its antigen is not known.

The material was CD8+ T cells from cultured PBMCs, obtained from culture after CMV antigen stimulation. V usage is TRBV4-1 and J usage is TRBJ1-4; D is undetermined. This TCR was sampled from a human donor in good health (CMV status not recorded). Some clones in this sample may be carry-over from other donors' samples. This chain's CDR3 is CASSLNLDGEKLFF. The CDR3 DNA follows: TGCGCCAGCAGCCTAAACCTGGACGGAGAAAAACTGTTTTTT.